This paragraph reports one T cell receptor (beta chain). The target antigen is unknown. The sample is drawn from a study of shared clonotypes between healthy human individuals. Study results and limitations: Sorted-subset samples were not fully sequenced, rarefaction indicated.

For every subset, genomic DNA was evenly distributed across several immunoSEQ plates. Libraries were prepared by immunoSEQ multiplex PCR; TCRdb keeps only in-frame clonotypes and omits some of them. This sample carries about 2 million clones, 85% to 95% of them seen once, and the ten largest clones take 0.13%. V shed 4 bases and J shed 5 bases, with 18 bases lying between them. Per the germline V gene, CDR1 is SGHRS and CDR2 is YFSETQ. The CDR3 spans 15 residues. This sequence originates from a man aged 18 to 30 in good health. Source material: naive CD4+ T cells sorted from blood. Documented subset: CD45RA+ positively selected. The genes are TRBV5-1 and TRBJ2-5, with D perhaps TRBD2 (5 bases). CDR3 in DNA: TGCGCCAGCAGCGCAACTAGGGTCGGGTTGGAGACCCAGTACTTC. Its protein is CASSATRVGLETQYF.